These 28 T cell receptor beta chains were all obtained from the same sample, sequenced in a study of T cell changes during pregnancy in multiple sclerosis. Produced via immunoSEQ multiplex PCR; TCRdb's table is partial and in-frame only. The table has fewer than 35,000 clones, roughly 90% seen once. The sample consisted of CD4+ T cells from peripheral blood mononuclear cells, taken in the second trimester of pregnancy. These receptors were collected from a female donor in good health, enrolled as a control in a pregnancy study.

This rearrangement joins TRBV7-9 to TRBJ2-3; 8 nucleotides match TRBD2. Germline CDR1 reads SEHNR; CDR2 reads FQNEAQ (reference sequence). This CDR3 contains 17 residues. J was trimmed by 0 bases and V by 4 bases; bases with no gene match: 9. CDR3 in amino acids: CASSSPRAGGSTDTQYF. CDR3 nucleotides: TGTGCCAGCAGCTCCCCTCGGGCGGGGGGAAGCACAGATACGCAGTATTTT.

This clone has a single count. The V and J genes are TRBV30 and TRBJ1-2, with D perhaps matching TRBD1 (5 bases). V was shortened by 4 bases and J by 0 bases, with 6 bases between the two germline ends. Germline-derived CDR1 and CDR2 are GTSNPN and SVGIG (reference sequence). The CDR3 has 12 residues. CDR3 coding DNA: TGTGCCTGGAAGGACACTAACTATGGCTACACCTTC. Translated: CAWKDTNYGYTF.

This chain links TRBV9 with TRBJ2-5, with 7 nucleotides matching TRBD2. CDR1 and CDR2 from the germline V gene are SGDLS and YYNGEE. The CDR3 has 17 amino acids. V dropped 0 bases and J dropped 5; count of bases not matched to a gene: 13. The CDR3 DNA sequence: TGTGCCAGCAGCGTAGACGCGGGGGTTTGGGGGGAGGAGACCCAGTACTTC. Its protein product is CASSVDAGVWGEETQYF.

The rearrangement links TRBV30 to TRBJ2-3, with 9 bases fitting TRBD2. CDR1 and CDR2 (germline): GTSNPN, SVGIG (reference sequence). J lost 1 base, V lost 2 bases, and 7 bases had no gene match. The CDR3 spans 16 residues. Here the CDR3 reads CAWSPLAGWGTDTQYF. The CDR3 DNA is TGTGCCTGGAGTCCTCTAGCGGGGTGGGGCACAGATACGCAGTATTTT. Full variable domain (outside the CDR3, taken from reference TRBV30 and TRBJ2-3): SQTIHQWPATLVQPVGSPLSLECTVEGTSNPNLYWYRQAAGRGLQLLFYSVGIGQISSEVPQNLSASRPQDRQFILSSKKLLLSDSGFYLCAWSPLAGWGTDTQYFGPGTRLTVL.

The chain is built from TRBV4-1 and TRBJ1-2, with D uncertain. The CDR3 loop spans 13 amino acids. Trimming shortened V by 5 bases and J by 5 bases, and 12 bases separated the two germline ends. CDR1 MGHRA and CDR2 YSYEKL come from the germline V gene. DNA for the CDR3: TGCGCCAGCAGCGCAGAGGGTAGATATGGCTACACCTTC. Translation: CASSAEGRYGYTF.

V usage is TRBV18 and J usage is TRBJ2-7, with D possibly matching TRBD1 (6 bases). Trimming removed 0 bases from V and 2 bases from J, with 11 bases in between. The CDR3 totals 15 residues. Germline V lookup: CDR1 KGHSH, CDR2 LQKENI. CDR3 residues: CASSPPGGSPYEQYF. The DNA of the CDR3 is TGTGCCAGCTCACCACCAGGGGGAAGCCCCTACGAGCAGTACTTC.

The chain combines TRBV7-2 with TRBJ2-2; 13 nucleotides line up with TRBD2. Germline CDR1 and CDR2: SGHTA and FQGNSA. The CDR3 runs 16 residues. J was trimmed by 10 bases and V by 5 bases; bases with no gene match: 10. As DNA, the CDR3 is TGTGCCAGCAGCCCTGCGGTACTAGCGGGGGGGGCGGAGCTGTTTTTT. It specifies CASSPAVLAGGAELFF.

The CDR3 reads CASSPGGRQPQHF. Here the CDR3 DNA reads TGTGCCAGCAGTCCAGGGGGACGTCAGCCCCAGCATTTT. This chain connects TRBV6-5 to TRBJ1-5, with 7 bases that match TRBD1. In germline, CDR1 is MNHEY, CDR2 SVGAGI. The junction had 4 bases not matched to a gene; V was cut back by 5 bases and J by 6 bases. The CDR3 extends over 13 amino acids.

The chain carries TRBV19 and TRBJ1-5; 9 nucleotides match TRBD1. V shed 11 bases and J 0 bases; nucleotides not matched to a gene: 11. The germline gives CDR1 LNHDA, CDR2 SQIVND (reference sequence). CDR3 length: 16 amino acids. CDR3 region: CASKGQGVSSNQPQHF. CDR3 nucleotides: TGTGCCTCGAAGGGACAGGGAGTGAGTAGCAATCAGCCCCAGCATTTT. Variable domain in full (rest from reference TRBV19 and TRBJ1-5): DGGITQSPKYLFRKEGQNVTLSCEQNLNHDAMYWYRQDPGQGLRLIYYSQIVNDFQKGDIAEGYSVSREKKESFPLTVTSAQKNPTAFYLCASKGQGVSSNQPQHFGDGTRLSIL.

The chain joins TRBV5-4 to TRBJ2-5; 10 bases match TRBD2. The germline V gene has CDR1 SGHNT and CDR2 YYREEE (reference sequence). The CDR3 runs to 15 residues. J was trimmed by 5 bases and V by 0 bases; bases with no gene match: 4. CDR3 nucleotides: TGTGCCAGCAGCTTGGGTAGCGGGGGGAAGGAGACCCAGTACTTC. It translates to CASSLGSGGKETQYF.

The gene calls are TRBV6-5 and TRBJ2-1, with 11 bases that match TRBD2. CDR3 length equals 15 residues. The J segment lost 4 bases and the V segment lost 4 bases, leaving 3 bases of the junction unmatched. Per germline, CDR1 MNHEY and CDR2 SVGAGI. CDR3 sequence reads: CASSSGLAGYNEQFF. The CDR3 DNA is TGTGCCAGCAGTTCCGGACTAGCGGGTTACAATGAGCAGTTCTTC.

J is TRBJ1-2 and V is TRBV9; D possibly corresponds to TRBD1 (6 bases). V lost 0 bases and J lost 5, with 20 bases in between. The CDR3 extends over 17 amino acids. Germline CDR1 and CDR2: SGDLS and YYNGEE. The CDR3 DNA is TGTGCCAGCAGCGTAGATGCCAGGGCAGGGGACGTTTATGGCTACACCTTC. Amino acid sequence: CASSVDARAGDVYGYTF.

This chain joins TRBV15 and TRBJ1-2; 7 nucleotides align to TRBD1. The ends lost 7 bases at V and 8 bases at J; junction bases unmatched: 13. Germline assignment: CDR1 LNHNV and CDR2 YYDKDF (reference sequence). The length of the CDR3 is 14 residues. CDR3 amino acids: CATNIHQEGAGYTF. DNA for the CDR3: TGTGCCACCAATATTCACCAGGAGGGGGCCGGCTACACCTTC.

Here the CDR3 reads CASSRQGDGGYTF. As DNA, the CDR3 is TGTGCCAGCTCACGACAGGGGGATGGCGGCTACACCTTC. This sequence joins TRBV18 and TRBJ1-2, with 9 bases aligning to TRBD1. V was clipped by 4 bases and J by 8 bases; unmatched bases: 5. Germline-derived CDR1 and CDR2 are KGHSH and LQKENI. The CDR3 has 13 residues.

This chain links TRBV19 with TRBJ2-7, with 9 positions matching TRBD2. The junction had 8 bases not matched to a gene; V was cut back by 3 bases and J by 5 bases. Germline CDR1 reads LNHDA; CDR2 reads SQIVND (reference sequence). The CDR3 covers 15 residues. Written as DNA, the CDR3 is TGTGCCAGTAGTATTACGGTCTCTAGCGGGAACGAGCAGTACTTC. Its protein is CASSITVSSGNEQYF. Supplemented by reference TRBV19 and TRBJ2-7, the full variable domain reads DGGITQSPKYLFRKEGQNVTLSCEQNLNHDAMYWYRQDPGQGLRLIYYSQIVNDFQKGDIAEGYSVSREKKESFPLTVTSAQKNPTAFYLCASSITVSSGNEQYFGPGTRLTVT.

This clone was counted only a few times. The chain recombines TRBV12-5 with TRBJ2-7; the match to TRBD2 covers 11 bases. The germline gives CDR1 LGHNT, CDR2 FRNRAP. V trimming: 1 base; J trimming: 0 bases; junction bases outside the gene matches: 8. The CDR3 covers 18 residues. CDR3 region: CASGLARLAGIPSYEQYF. The CDR3 DNA sequence: TGTGCTAGTGGTTTGGCTCGACTAGCGGGAATCCCCTCCTACGAGCAGTACTTC.

The chain recombines TRBV18 with TRBJ2-1; D is possibly TRBD1 (6 bases). V gave up 5 bases and J gave up 6 bases, with 14 bases separating them. CDR1 is KGHSH and CDR2 is LQKENI in the germline V gene. The CDR3 sequence is 14 residues long. CDR3 DNA: TGTGCCAGCTCAGCGGACAGACTGATCAATGAGCAGTTCTTC. This encodes CASSADRLINEQFF.

This clone was detected only once. This rearrangement joins TRBV6-6 to TRBJ1-2; TRBD1 aligns across 8 bases. Germline loops: CDR1 MNHNY, CDR2 SVGAGI (reference sequence). CDR3 length: 13 residues. V lost 8 bases to trimming and J lost 8 bases; unmatched junction nucleotides: 10. The CDR3 sequence is CASGRDRIAGYTF. CDR3 sequence (DNA): TGTGCCAGCGGACGGGACAGGATCGCCGGCTACACCTTC.

The chain uses TRBV11-3 and TRBJ1-3, with D perhaps matching TRBD1 (6 bases). Looked up from germline, CDR1 is SGHNT and CDR2 is YENEEA. The CDR3 length is 15 residues. Trimming took off 0 bases at V and 2 bases at J, with 8 bases between the two ends. The DNA for the CDR3 is TGTGCCAGCAGCTTAGACCCAGGGGCTGGAAACACCATATATTTT. Translation: CASSLDPGAGNTIYF.

The chain combines TRBV7-8 with TRBJ1-2, with D possibly being TRBD1 (5 bases). V lost 4 bases to trimming and J lost 4 bases, with 13 bases between them. CDR1 and CDR2 (germline): SGHVS, FQNEAQ. There are 14 residues in the CDR3. CDR3 sequence reads: CASSSAGSGYGYTF. The CDR3 DNA reads TGTGCCAGCAGCTCGGCAGGGTCGGGCTATGGCTACACCTTC.

This sequence joins TRBV5-1 and TRBJ2-1; 7 bases map to TRBD2. Trimming took 2 bases from V and 5 from J; bases not matched to a gene: 4. The CDR3 contains 14 residues. Germline V gene sequence: CDR1 SGHRS, CDR2 YFSETQ. CDR3: CASSFSGTNNEQFF. For the CDR3, the DNA is TGCGCCAGCAGCTTCAGCGGGACCAACAATGAGCAGTTCTTC.

This clone appeared once. The CDR3 region is CASVRAGRQPQHF. As DNA, the CDR3 is TGTGCTAGTGTTCGAGCAGGTAGACAGCCCCAGCATTTT. The chain has TRBV12-5 and TRBJ1-5; the D is unclear. The germline gives CDR1 LGHNT, CDR2 FRNRAP. V gave up 7 bases and J gave up 7 bases, with 14 bases separating them. The CDR3 is made up of 13 amino acids.

The chain uses TRBV5-4 and TRBJ1-2; D possibly corresponds to TRBD1 (6 bases). The V end lost 0 bases, the J end lost 3 bases, and 9 bases lay between the germline ends. Per the germline V gene, CDR1 is SGHNT and CDR2 is YYREEE (reference sequence). The CDR3 has 14 amino acids. The CDR3 here is CASSLADRYYGYTF. The CDR3 coding sequence is TGTGCCAGCAGCTTGGCGGACAGATACTATGGCTACACCTTC.

The chain is built from TRBV15 and TRBJ1-1, with 7 bases identical to TRBD1. CDR3 length: 12 residues. The V segment lost 3 bases and the J segment 10 bases; nucleotides outside the gene matches: 5. Germline CDR1 LNHNV, CDR2 YYDKDF (reference sequence). CDR3 nucleotide sequence: TGTGCCACCAGCAGGCCGGGACAGTCAGCTTTCTTT. The encoded protein is CATSRPGQSAFF.

J is TRBJ1-5 and V is TRBV30; D is uncertain. The V gene lost 0 bases and the J gene lost 2 bases, with 11 bases spanning the gap. Germline values: CDR1 GTSNPN, CDR2 SVGIG (reference sequence). The CDR3 is 15 amino acids. For the CDR3, the DNA is TGTGCCTGGAGTGTAGGGAGTCAGGGCAATCAGCCCCAGCATTTT. Encoded protein: CAWSVGSQGNQPQHF.

CDR3 in amino acids: CAWSELMGRGETEAFF. For the CDR3, the DNA is TGTGCCTGGAGTGAACTAATGGGGAGGGGGGAAACTGAAGCTTTCTTT. V and J are TRBV30 and TRBJ1-1; possible D gene TRBD1, 6 bases. Germline V gives CDR1 GTSNPN, CDR2 SVGIG (reference sequence). CDR3 length: 16 residues. The ends were cut back, 1 base at V and 5 bases at J, with 20 bases in the middle.

The chain carries TRBV15 and TRBJ2-5; tentatively, D is TRBD1 (6 bases). Germline CDR1 LNHNV, CDR2 YYDKDF (reference sequence). Trimming pared 9 bases from V and 4 bases from J, leaving 18 bases between. CDR3 size: 14 residues. CDR3 amino acids: CATAWGQPPETQYF. The CDR3 DNA follows: TGTGCCACTGCGTGGGGGCAGCCCCCAGAGACCCAGTACTTC.

This rearrangement joins TRBV7-2 to TRBJ2-5; D possibly corresponds to TRBD2 (7 bases). Trimming removed 2 bases at V and 4 bases at J, with 14 bases between. The germline V gene has CDR1 SGHTA and CDR2 FQGNSA. The CDR3 loop spans 15 amino acids. The CDR3 here is CASSLFPRGAETQYF. For the CDR3, the DNA is TGTGCCAGCAGCTTATTTCCTCGGGGGGCAGAGACCCAGTACTTC.